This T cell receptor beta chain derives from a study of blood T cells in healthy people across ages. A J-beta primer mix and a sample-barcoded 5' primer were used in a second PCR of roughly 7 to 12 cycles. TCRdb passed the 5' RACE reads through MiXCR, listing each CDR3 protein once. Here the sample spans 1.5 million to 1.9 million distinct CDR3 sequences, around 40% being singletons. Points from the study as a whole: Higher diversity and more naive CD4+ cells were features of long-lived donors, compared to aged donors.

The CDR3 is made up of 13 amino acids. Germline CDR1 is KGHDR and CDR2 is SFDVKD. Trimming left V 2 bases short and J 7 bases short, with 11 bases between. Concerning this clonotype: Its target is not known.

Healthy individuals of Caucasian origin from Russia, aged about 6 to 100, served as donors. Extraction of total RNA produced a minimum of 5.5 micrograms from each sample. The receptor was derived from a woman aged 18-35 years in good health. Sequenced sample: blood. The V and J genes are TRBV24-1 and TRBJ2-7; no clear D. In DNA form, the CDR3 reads TGTGCCACCAGTGATTCCAGGACCCTTGAGCAGTACTTC. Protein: CATSDSRTLEQYF.